This TCR beta chain was sequenced during a study of T cells after yellow fever vaccination. About the study: Preparation of fractions with low cell numbers was performed using SMART-Seq v4 Ultra Low Input.

At least ten counts were recorded for this clonotype. What it binds is not known. One entry per CDR3 protein, called by TCRdb with MiXCR from the 5' RACE reads. The table has 60,000 to 85,000 distinct CDR3 sequences, approximately 6.5% seen once. Study-wide points: A small share of clonotypes appeared in both CD4 and CD8 compartments.

V trimming: 5 bases; J trimming: 9 bases; junction bases outside the gene matches: 11. The CDR3 runs to 16 residues. Per the germline V gene, CDR1 is LGHNA and CDR2 is YSLEER. The source of this sequence is a man between 18 and 29 years old who received the YFV17D yellow fever vaccine. The sequenced sample was CD8+ T cells sorted from PBMCs, obtained 5 to 6 days after the first yellow fever vaccination. The chain carries TRBV4-3 and TRBJ1-6, with 9 bases matching TRBD1. CDR3 protein: CASSSAFPGQGSPLHF. In DNA form, the CDR3 reads TGCGCCAGCAGCTCAGCATTCCCGGGACAGGGTTCACCCCTCCACTTT.